This passage covers 21 T cell receptor beta chains from one sample sequenced in a study of blood T cell repertoires in COVID-19. Repertoires were generated with immunoSEQ multiplex PCR, while TCRdb's copy carries only in-frame clones and drops some. This repertoire shows about 370,000 clones, 80% to 90% found once; its top ten account for around 1%. Source material: PBMCs or T cells enriched from blood (not recorded which). The receptors come from a man aged 18 to 29 who had recovered from COVID-19.

The rearrangement links TRBV5-1 to TRBJ2-7, with 8 bases identical to TRBD1. CDR1 SGHRS and CDR2 YFSETQ come from the germline V gene. This CDR3 has 15 amino acids. With V trimmed by 6 bases and J by 6 bases, 14 bases remained unmatched. The CDR3 sequence: CASNNGAGGFGEQYF. CDR3 nucleotides: TGCGCCAGCAATAATGGGGCAGGGGGCTTCGGCGAGCAGTACTTC.

This clone was detected only a few times. The chain uses TRBV15 and TRBJ1-1; 8 bases line up with TRBD1. Germline lookup yields CDR1 LNHNV and CDR2 YYDKDF (reference sequence). This CDR3 region has 17 residues. Germline trimming cut 0 bases from V and 4 bases from J; bases unmatched to any gene: 10. For the CDR3, the DNA is TGTGCCACCAGCAGAGATCCCGGGACAGGTGCTTTCACTGAAGCTTTCTTT. This codes for CATSRDPGTGAFTEAFF.

A single count supports this clone. This rearrangement joins TRBV12-3 or TRBV12-4 to TRBJ1-2, with 7 bases that match TRBD1. This CDR3 comprises 13 residues. V lost 6 bases and J lost 6; bases outside the gene matches: 7. The CDR3 sequence is CASSPTTGDGYTF. CDR3 in DNA: TGTGCCAGCAGCCCGACAACAGGGGATGGCTACACCTTC.

This clone was detected once. The chain is built from TRBV4-1 and TRBJ1-2; D possibly corresponds to TRBD1 (5 bases). Germline lookup yields CDR1 MGHRA and CDR2 YSYEKL. V lost 1 base and J lost 0, with 6 bases in between. The CDR3 extends over 14 amino acids. The DNA for the CDR3 is TGCGCCAGCAGCCAAGGACAGACTAACTATGGCTACACCTTC. It encodes CASSQGQTNYGYTF.

The chain is built from TRBV7-2 and TRBJ1-2; no firm D call. CDR1 is SGHTA, CDR2 FQGNSA, per germline. The germline V and J ends were trimmed by 5 bases and 6 bases, with 13 bases remaining between them. The CDR3 spans 13 residues. CDR3: CASSPHPGHGYTF. The CDR3 region has the DNA TGTGCCAGCAGCCCCCACCCTGGGCATGGCTACACCTTC.

The genes are TRBV29-1 and TRBJ1-1, with 7 bases lining up with TRBD1. The CDR3 is 13 residues long. Germline loops: CDR1 SQVTM, CDR2 ANQGSEA. The trim removed 2 bases at V and 6 bases at J, leaving 6 bases unmatched. CDR3 region: CSVEREGAPEAFF. The CDR3 nucleotides read TGCAGCGTTGAACGAGAGGGGGCCCCTGAAGCTTTCTTT.

The rearrangement links TRBV5-4 to TRBJ1-3, with D perhaps TRBD1 (5 bases). Trimming removed 3 bases from V and 1 base from J, with 11 bases in between. Germline V gene lookup returns CDR1 SGHNT and CDR2 YYREEE (reference sequence). The CDR3 length is 15 residues. CDR3 amino acids: CASSSGGESGNTIYF. As DNA, the CDR3 is TGTGCCAGCAGCTCCGGGGGAGAGTCTGGAAACACCATATATTTT. Full variable domain (rest looked up from reference TRBV5-4 and TRBJ1-3): ETGVTQSPTHLIKTRGQQVTLRCSSQSGHNTVSWYQQALGQGPQFIFQYYREEENGRGNFPPRFSGLQFPNYSSELNVNALELDDSALYLCASSSGGESGNTIYFGEGSWLTVV.

This chain uses TRBV7-8 with TRBJ2-7; D is possibly TRBD2 (5 bases). The CDR3 covers 13 residues. V was shortened by 1 base and J by 3 bases, with 7 bases between the two germline ends. The germline V gene encodes CDR1 SGHVS and CDR2 FQNEAQ. The CDR3 reads CASSLGLIYEQYF. The CDR3, as DNA: TGTGCCAGCAGCTTAGGACTAATCTACGAGCAGTACTTC.

The V and J genes are TRBV5-8 and TRBJ2-7; no clear D. In germline, CDR1 is SGHTS, CDR2 YDEGEE. Trimming cost V 0 bases and J 3 bases, with 7 bases left between them. This CDR3 region has 13 residues. The chain's CDR3 is CASSLDVSYEQYF. The CDR3 DNA sequence: TGTGCCAGCAGCTTGGACGTCAGCTACGAGCAGTACTTC.

The chain carries TRBV10-3 and TRBJ2-7; 7 bases align to TRBD2. The V gene's germline CDR1 is ENHRY and CDR2 SYGVKD. Trimming at V came to 2 bases and at J to 0 bases, leaving 4 bases not matched to a gene. This CDR3 region has 15 residues. The CDR3 bases are TGTGCCATCAGTGAGCAAGCGGGAACCTCCTACGAGCAGTACTTC. Translated, it gives CAISEQAGTSYEQYF.

The DNA for the CDR3 is TGTGCCAGCAGCGCGGCCGCCCACGAGCAGTACTTC. It specifies CASSAAAHEQYF. The chain carries TRBV6-5 and TRBJ2-7; no clear D. This CDR3 has 12 residues. CDR1 and CDR2 (germline): MNHEY, SVGAGI. V was shortened by 6 bases and J by 5 bases, with 11 bases between the two germline ends.

The chain has TRBV2 and TRBJ1-5; 8 bases align to TRBD1. The CDR3 consists of 14 residues. In germline, CDR1 is SNHLY, CDR2 FYNNEI. V lost 5 bases, J lost 6 bases, and 6 bases stayed unmatched. The CDR3 DNA is TGTGCCAGCAGTCCGGGACAGGCGGTTCAGCCCCAGCATTTT. Its protein is CASSPGQAVQPQHF.

The chain links TRBV28 to TRBJ2-7; no clear D. This CDR3 comprises 17 residues. Trimming pared 2 bases from V and 2 bases from J, leaving 19 bases between. The V gene's germline CDR1 is MDHEN and CDR2 SYDVKM. The DNA of the CDR3 is TGTGCCAGCAGTTTAATTACAGAAAGTATGGGCCCCTACGAGCAGTACTTC. Its protein is CASSLITESMGPYEQYF.

This clone was seen a single time. CDR3 in amino acids: CASSFGQDVYTF. In DNA, the CDR3 is TGTGCCAGCAGCTTCGGACAGGACGTCTACACCTTC. The chain employs TRBV9 and TRBJ1-2; TRBD1 matches 7 bases. Trimming removed 4 bases from V and 10 bases from J; junction bases left unmatched: 7. The CDR3 consists of 12 residues. CDR1 and CDR2 from the germline V gene are SGDLS and YYNGEE.

This clone was seen only once. The genes are TRBV5-1 and TRBJ2-2, with 10 nucleotides matching TRBD2. Germline V gene data show CDR1 as SGHRS and CDR2 as YFSETQ. The CDR3 sequence is 16 residues long. Unmatched junction bases numbered 7, after V lost 7 bases and J lost 1 base. This CDR3 reads CASAPLAGENTGELFF. For the CDR3, the DNA is TGCGCCAGCGCACCCCTAGCGGGGGAGAACACCGGGGAGCTGTTTTTT.

V and J are TRBV29-1 and TRBJ2-2; 10 bases match TRBD2. With 6 bases clipped from V and 4 bases from J, the junction kept 17 bases outside the gene matches. Germline values: CDR1 SQVTM, CDR2 ANQGSEA. This CDR3 is built from 18 residues. CDR3: CSVPRRRASGSATGELFF. The CDR3 DNA reads TGCAGCGTCCCAAGGCGGAGGGCTAGCGGGAGCGCCACCGGGGAGCTGTTTTTT.

This clone is a singleton in its sample. CDR3 loop: CASSLVAGSYEQYF. The DNA of the CDR3 is TGTGCCAGCAGCTTAGTAGCGGGATCCTACGAGCAGTACTTC. The chain is built from TRBV11-1 and TRBJ2-7, with 8 bases aligning to TRBD2. The CDR3 covers 14 residues. Trimming at V came to 1 base and at J to 1 base, leaving 0 bases not matched to a gene. In germline, CDR1 is SGHAT, CDR2 FQDESV (reference sequence).

The chain has TRBV5-1 and TRBJ2-7, with 11 positions matching TRBD2. This CDR3 is built from 15 residues. Trimming took 3 bases from V and 1 from J; bases not matched to a gene: 3. Germline V CDR1 and CDR2: SGHRS, YFSETQ. CDR3 DNA sequence: TGCGCCAGCAGCTCTACTAGCGGGGGATCCTACGAGCAGTACTTC. Protein sequence: CASSSTSGGSYEQYF.

This clone has just a few counts. V is TRBV9 and J is TRBJ1-1; tentative D call: TRBD1 (5 bases). Germline V gives CDR1 SGDLS, CDR2 YYNGEE. Trimming pared 1 base from V and 0 bases from J, leaving 13 bases between. The CDR3 runs to 16 residues. The CDR3 is CASSVLPDSLNTEAFF. For the CDR3, the DNA is TGTGCCAGCAGCGTATTGCCAGACAGTTTGAACACTGAAGCTTTCTTT. Filled out from reference TRBV9 and TRBJ1-1, the complete variable domain reads DSGVTQTPKHLITATGQRVTLRCSPRSGDLSVYWYQQSLDQGLQFLIQYYNGEERAKGNILERFSAQQFPDLHSELNLSSLELGDSALYFCASSVLPDSLNTEAFFGQGTRLTVV.

The chain uses TRBV2 and TRBJ2-1, with a weak D call TRBD1 (6 bases). Germline V lookup: CDR1 SNHLY, CDR2 FYNNEI. V lost 8 bases and J 5 bases, leaving 13 bases between the germline ends. The CDR3 covers 13 residues. The CDR3 reads CASGDRSNNEQFF. The CDR3 bases are TGTGCCAGCGGAGACAGGTCCAACAATGAGCAGTTCTTC.

V usage is TRBV30 and J usage is TRBJ2-6; D might be TRBD1 (6 bases). The V gene lost 0 bases and the J gene lost 0 bases, with 18 bases spanning the gap. Per the germline V gene, CDR1 is GTSNPN and CDR2 is SVGIG (reference sequence). The CDR3 runs to 19 residues. The CDR3 is CAWSVADETGNSGANVLTF. As DNA, the CDR3 is TGTGCCTGGAGTGTAGCTGATGAGACAGGCAACTCTGGGGCCAACGTCCTGACTTTC.